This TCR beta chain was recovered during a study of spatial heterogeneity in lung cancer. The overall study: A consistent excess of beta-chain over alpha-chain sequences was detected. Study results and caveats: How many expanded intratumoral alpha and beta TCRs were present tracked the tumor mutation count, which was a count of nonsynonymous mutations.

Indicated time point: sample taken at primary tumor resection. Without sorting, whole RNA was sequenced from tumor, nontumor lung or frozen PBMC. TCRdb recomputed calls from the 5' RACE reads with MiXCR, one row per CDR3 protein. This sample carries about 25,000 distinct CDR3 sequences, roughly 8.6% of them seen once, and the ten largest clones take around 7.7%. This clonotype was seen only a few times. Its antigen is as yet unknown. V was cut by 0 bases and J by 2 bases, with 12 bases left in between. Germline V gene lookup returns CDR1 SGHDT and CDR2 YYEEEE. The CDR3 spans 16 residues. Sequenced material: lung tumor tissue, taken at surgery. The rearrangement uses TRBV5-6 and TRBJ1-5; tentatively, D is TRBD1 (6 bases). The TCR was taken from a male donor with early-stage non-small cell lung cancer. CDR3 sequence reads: CASSLAQGVRNQPQHF. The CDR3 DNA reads TGTGCCAGCAGCTTGGCACAGGGAGTGCGCAATCAGCCCCAGCATTTT.